This entry lists 7 T cell receptor beta chains sequenced from one sample in a study of control samples from healthy donors and cancer patients. The data were produced by immunoSEQ multiplex PCR, yet TCRdb's version contains in-frame clones alone and is incomplete. The table records more than 25,000 clones, around 91% of them present only once. The sequenced sample was PBMCs. Every receptor here comes from a man aged 50-60 years with lung cancer.

The V gene is TRBV19, the J gene TRBJ2-3; no clear D gene. CDR3 length equals 14 residues. Germline V gene lookup returns CDR1 LNHDA and CDR2 SQIVND (reference sequence). The V and J ends lost 5 bases and 0 bases respectively, with 9 bases between them. CDR3 sequence reads: CASSPGSSTDTQYF. For the CDR3, the DNA is TGTGCCAGTAGTCCGGGCAGCAGCACAGATACGCAGTATTTT.

The chain uses TRBV7-2 and TRBJ2-6, with D maybe TRBD1 (5 bases). V was clipped by 8 bases and J by 4 bases, with 12 bases between them. CDR3 size: 14 residues. CDR1 and CDR2 (germline): SGHTA, FQGNSA. CDR3 residues: CASARVEGANVLTF. Written as DNA, the CDR3 is TGTGCCAGCGCCAGGGTGGAAGGGGCCAACGTCCTGACTTTC.

The chain is built from TRBV7-2 and TRBJ1-2, with unresolved D. Deletions cut 5 bases from V and 4 bases from J, with 17 bases between. The germline V gene has CDR1 SGHTA and CDR2 FQGNSA. The CDR3 sequence is 15 residues long. The CDR3 sequence: CASSPWGETAYGYTF. The CDR3 DNA sequence: TGTGCCAGCAGCCCCTGGGGAGAAACCGCCTATGGCTACACCTTC. Complete variable domain (other parts from reference TRBV7-2 and TRBJ1-2): GAGVSQSPSNKVTEKGKDVELRCDPISGHTALYWYRQSLGQGLEFLIYFQGNSAPDKSGLPSDRFSAERTGGSVSTLTIQRTQQEDSAVYLCASSPWGETAYGYTFGSGTRLTVV.

The CDR3: CASSWQRGIAQPQHF. The DNA for the CDR3 is TGTGCCAGCAGCTGGCAAAGGGGAATCGCACAGCCCCAGCATTTT. The rearrangement links TRBV5-6 to TRBJ1-5, with D tentatively TRBD1 (5 bases). Trimming left V 3 bases short and J 7 bases short, with 17 bases between. CDR3 length equals 15 residues. Per the germline V gene, CDR1 is SGHDT and CDR2 is YYEEEE.

The chain uses TRBV7-8 and TRBJ1-2; weak D call: TRBD1 (6 bases). Trimming took off 2 bases at V and 6 bases at J, with 10 bases between the two ends. The CDR3 sequence is 13 residues long. Looked up from germline, CDR1 is SGHVS and CDR2 is FQNEAQ. CDR3 sequence (DNA): TGTGCCAGCAGCTTAACAGGGATCGATGGCTACACCTTC. It specifies CASSLTGIDGYTF.

The chain combines TRBV3-1 (or the pseudogene TRBV3-2) with TRBJ1-2; D is uncertain. V was shortened by 2 bases and J by 8 bases, with 9 bases between the two germline ends. There are 12 residues in the CDR3. From germline, CDR1 is LGHDT and CDR2 YNNKEL (reference sequence). CDR3 amino acids: CASSQTSTGYTF. The CDR3 bases are TGTGCCAGCAGCCAAACCTCTACGGGCTACACCTTC.

The V gene is TRBV7-3, the J gene TRBJ2-1; D may be TRBD1 or TRBD2 (7 bases each). This CDR3 has 15 amino acids. The V end was cut by 4 bases, the J end by 7 bases, with 17 bases between. From germline, CDR1 is SGHTA and CDR2 FQGTGA. The CDR3 protein is CASSSADREGNEQFF. For the CDR3, the DNA is TGTGCCAGCAGCTCCGCCGACAGGGAGGGGAATGAGCAGTTCTTC. The full variable domain, rest sourced from reference TRBV7-3 and TRBJ2-1, is GAGVSQTPSNKVTEKGKYVELRCDPISGHTALYWYRQSLGQGPEFLIYFQGTGAADDSGLPNDRFFAVRPEGSVSTLKIQRTERGDSAVYLCASSSADREGNEQFFGPGTRLTVL.